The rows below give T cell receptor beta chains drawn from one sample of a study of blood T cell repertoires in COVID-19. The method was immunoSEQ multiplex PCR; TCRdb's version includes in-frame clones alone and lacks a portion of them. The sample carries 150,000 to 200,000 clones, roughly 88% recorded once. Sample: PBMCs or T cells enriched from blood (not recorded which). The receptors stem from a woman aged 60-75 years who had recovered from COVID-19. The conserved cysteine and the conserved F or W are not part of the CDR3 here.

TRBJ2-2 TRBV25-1 ASSGVGGGTGELF
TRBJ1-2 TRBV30 AWSVPGGGYT
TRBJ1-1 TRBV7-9 ASSPEGGDAAF
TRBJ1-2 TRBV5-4 ASSTVGRDYGYT
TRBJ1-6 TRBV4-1 ASSPGSWNSPLH
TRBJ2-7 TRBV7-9 ASSTMTSGSPGQY
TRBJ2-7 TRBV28 ASRPTGQNYEQY
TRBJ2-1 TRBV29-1 SCTSERSYNEQF
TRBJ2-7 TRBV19 ASSYRAWGLYEQY
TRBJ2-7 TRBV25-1 ASSVTGTGAYEQY
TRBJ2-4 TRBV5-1 ASSLAGLQGIQNIQY
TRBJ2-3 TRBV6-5 ASRGTGGRTDTQY
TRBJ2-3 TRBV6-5 ASSLQGGTDTQY
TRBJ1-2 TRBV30 AWSGTLERTYGYT
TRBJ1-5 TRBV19 ASRLDRANQPQH
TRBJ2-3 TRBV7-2 ASSFWADTQY
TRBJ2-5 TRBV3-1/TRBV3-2 ASSPSGGNQETQY
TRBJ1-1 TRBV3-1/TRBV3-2 ASSQDSTGEIEAF
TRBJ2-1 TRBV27 ASSLSRGNEQF
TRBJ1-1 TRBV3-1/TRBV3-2 ASSQATVNTEAF
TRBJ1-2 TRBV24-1 ATSDSYGYT
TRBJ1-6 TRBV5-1 ASSLGEKRTPLH
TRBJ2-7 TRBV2 ATVTRYEQY
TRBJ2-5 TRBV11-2 ASSLTLQETQY
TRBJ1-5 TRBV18 ASSETIDQPQH
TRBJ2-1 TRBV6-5 ASRRLAGVDEQF
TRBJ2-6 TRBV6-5 ASSYWGTGANVLT
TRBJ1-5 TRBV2 ASSQGAAQPQH
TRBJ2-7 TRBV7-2 ASSLALAYEQY
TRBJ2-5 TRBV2 ASNGQRQETQY
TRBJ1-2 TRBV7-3 ASTKKGTGVRYGYT
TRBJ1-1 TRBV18 ASSPPKPGGAGDEAF